One sample yielded the 31 T cell receptor beta chains listed below, sequenced in a study of cytomegalovirus exposure and HLA in healthy donors. Use of 60 Vbeta and 13 Jbeta primers characterized the PCR. The method was immunoSEQ multiplex PCR; TCRdb's version includes in-frame clones alone and lacks a portion of them. The repertoire holds nearly 110,000 clones, 82% seen once, with less than 3% in the top ten. Sequencing input: PBMCs. The receptors were sampled from a man aged 25-45 years in good health and CMV-seropositive.

This chain links TRBV15 with TRBJ2-2; no clear D gene. The V gene lost 0 bases and the J gene lost 5 bases, with 10 bases spanning the gap. Germline CDR1 reads LNHNV; CDR2 reads YYDKDF (reference sequence). This CDR3 is 15 amino acids long. This chain's CDR3 is CATSREVSRTGELFF. CDR3 nucleotides: TGTGCCACCAGCAGAGAAGTTTCGCGAACCGGGGAGCTGTTTTTT.

The chain combines TRBV27 with TRBJ1-6; 7 bases line up with TRBD1. CDR3 length: 16 amino acids. V was pared by 0 bases and J by 7 bases, with 6 bases of the junction left unmatched. Per the germline V gene, CDR1 is MNHEY and CDR2 is SMNVEV (reference sequence). The chain's CDR3 is CASSLSPTGMNSPLHF. Written as DNA, the CDR3 is TGTGCCAGCAGTTTATCCCCGACAGGGATGAATTCACCCCTCCACTTT.

Of note for this clone: One end of the junction varies from germline; a read error may be responsible. The genes are TRBV7-9 and TRBJ2-1; 9 nucleotides align to TRBD2. Germline CDR1 SEHNR, CDR2 FQNEAQ (reference sequence). The CDR3 spans 17 residues. CDR3 amino acids: CSSILTGSGGTYNEQFF. The DNA for the CDR3 is TGTTCCAGCATCCTTACTGGGAGCGGGGGGACCTACAATGAGCAGTTCTTC.

J is TRBJ2-1 and V is TRBV7-9; TRBD2 matches 12 bases. V was pared by 5 bases and J by 9 bases, with 14 bases of the junction left unmatched. This CDR3 has 17 residues. Per germline, CDR1 SEHNR and CDR2 FQNEAQ (reference sequence). CDR3 loop: CASSPTWLAGGRGEQFF. The CDR3 coding sequence is TGTGCCAGCAGCCCGACCTGGCTAGCGGGGGGGCGAGGTGAGCAGTTCTTC.

In its sample, this clone was seen once. The rearrangement links TRBV19 to TRBJ1-2, with D unresolved. Trimming took 8 bases from V and 4 from J, leaving 14 bases between them. Germline V CDR1 and CDR2: LNHDA, SQIVND (reference sequence). The CDR3 contains 13 residues. The CDR3, as DNA: TGTGCCAGTGGTAGTCCGTCCGGCTATGGCTACACCTTC. Translated, it gives CASGSPSGYGYTF.

CDR3 amino acids: CASSYHPSGGNSPLHF. The CDR3 nucleotides read TGTGCCAGCAGTTACCATCCGTCGGGGGGTAATTCACCCCTCCACTTT. This chain connects TRBV6-5 to TRBJ1-6; tentatively, D is TRBD1 (5 bases). The germline CDR1 and CDR2 sequences are MNHEY and SVGAGI. Trimming pared 2 bases from V and 6 bases from J, leaving 14 bases between. The length of the CDR3 is 16 residues.

The chain joins TRBV2 to TRBJ1-2; 10 nucleotides agree with TRBD1. The CDR3 sequence is 15 residues long. V lost 7 bases and J lost 3; bases outside the gene matches: 8. Germline V gives CDR1 SNHLY, CDR2 FYNNEI. The CDR3 nucleotides are TGTGCCAGCAAGACCGGGACAGGGGTCGACTATGGCTACACCTTC. This encodes CASKTGTGVDYGYTF.

The chain has TRBV11-2 and TRBJ1-2, with D uncertain. Trimming removed 5 bases from V and 3 bases from J, with 13 bases in between. This CDR3 has 14 residues. Germline CDR1 is SGHAT and CDR2 is FQNNGV. CDR3 protein: CASSEKTAYYGYTF. In DNA, the CDR3 is TGTGCCAGCAGCGAGAAAACAGCATACTATGGCTACACCTTC. Full variable domain (missing parts from reference TRBV11-2 and TRBJ1-2): EAGVAQSPRYKIIEKRQSVAFWCNPISGHATLYWYQQILGQGPKLLIQFQNNGVVDDSQLPKDRFSAERLKGVDSTLKIQPAKLEDSAVYLCASSEKTAYYGYTFGSGTRLTVV.

The rearrangement links TRBV9 to TRBJ1-1; TRBD1 is a possible D gene (5 bases). The CDR3 is 13 amino acids. Looked up from germline, CDR1 is SGDLS and CDR2 is YYNGEE. V was clipped by 4 bases and J by 4 bases, with 11 bases between them. In nucleotides, the CDR3 is TGTGCCAGCAGCCTCGGGGGGAGCACTGAAGCTTTCTTT. Its protein is CASSLGGSTEAFF.

The gene calls are TRBV2 and TRBJ2-4; 8 bases are shared with TRBD2. Germline V gives CDR1 SNHLY, CDR2 FYNNEI. This CDR3 contains 15 residues. V shed 5 bases, J shed 7 bases, and the junction held 10 bases outside the gene matches. This CDR3 is CASSQSVRGGNIQYF. CDR3 in DNA: TGTGCCAGCAGTCAGTCGGTTCGGGGGGGCAACATTCAGTACTTC. The full variable domain, completed using reference TRBV2 and TRBJ2-4, is EPEVTQTPSHQVTQMGQEVILRCVPISNHLYFYWYRQILGQKVEFLVSFYNNEISEKSEIFDDQFSVERPDGSNFTLKIRSTKLEDSAMYFCASSQSVRGGNIQYFGAGTRLSVL.

The J gene is TRBJ2-1, the V gene TRBV9; TRBD2 aligns across 10 bases. Germline CDR1 and CDR2: SGDLS and YYNGEE. The CDR3 is made up of 17 amino acids. Germline trimming cut 0 bases from V and 4 bases from J; bases unmatched to any gene: 7. The CDR3 sequence: CASSVGTSGSTYNEQFF. The CDR3 DNA reads as TGTGCCAGCAGCGTAGGGACTAGCGGTTCCACGTACAATGAGCAGTTCTTC.

This clone appeared a few times. This chain uses TRBV6-1 with TRBJ2-7; 9 bases are shared with TRBD2. Trimming took 2 bases from V and 3 from J; bases not matched to a gene: 5. CDR1 MNHNS and CDR2 SASEGT come from the germline V gene. The CDR3 is 15 amino acids. The CDR3 spells CASSEQAGGFYEQYF. The DNA of the CDR3 is TGTGCCAGCAGTGAACAGGCGGGGGGGTTCTACGAGCAGTACTTC.

This chain joins TRBV15 and TRBJ1-3, with TRBD1 identical over 7 bases. CDR1 is LNHNV and CDR2 is YYDKDF in the germline V gene (reference sequence). The CDR3 consists of 17 residues. V was pared by 3 bases and J by 0 bases, with 8 bases of the junction left unmatched. In DNA form, the CDR3 reads TGTGCCACCAGCAGGCCGGGACAGACGGGCTCTGGAAACACCATATATTTT. Its protein product is CATSRPGQTGSGNTIYF. Supplemented by reference TRBV15 and TRBJ1-3, the full variable domain reads DAMVIQNPRYQVTQFGKPVTLSCSQTLNHNVMYWYQQKSSQAPKLLFHYYDKDFNNEADTPDNFQSRRPNTSFCFLDIRSPGLGDTAMYLCATSRPGQTGSGNTIYFGEGSWLTVV.

This sequence joins TRBV5-1 and TRBJ1-6; perhaps TRBD1 as D (5 bases). This CDR3 region has 14 residues. The V end was cut by 1 base, the J end by 8 bases, with 10 bases between. Germline values: CDR1 SGHRS, CDR2 YFSETQ. The CDR3 DNA reads as TGCGCCAGCAGCTTGTTCAGGGACTATTCACCCCTCCACTTT. It encodes CASSLFRDYSPLHF.

CDR3 bases: TGTGCCTTCGGGTTCCCGGGACAGGGGGTTGAGCAGTACTTC. It translates to CAFGFPGQGVEQYF. This sequence joins TRBV10-3 and TRBJ2-7; TRBD1 matches 11 bases. The V gene end was trimmed by 11 bases and the J gene end by 7 bases; junction bases not matched to a gene: 13. Germline CDR1 ENHRY, CDR2 SYGVKD. The CDR3 consists of 14 residues.

This clone was seen a few times. At one end, the junction sequence differs from germline, possibly due to a read error. This sequence joins TRBV7-9 and TRBJ1-2, with D hard to call. CDR1 SEHNR and CDR2 FQNEAQ come from the germline V gene (reference sequence). The CDR3 contains 16 residues. CDR3 DNA sequence: TGTTCCAGCAGCTCCATACTTGGGCCTCTTAACTATGGCTACACCTTC. Translated: CSSSSILGPLNYGYTF. Using reference TRBV7-9 and TRBJ1-2 for the parts outside the CDR3, the full variable domain is DTGVSQNPRHKITKRGQNVTFRCDPISEHNRLYWYRQTLGQGPEFLTYFQNEAQLEKSRLLSDRFSAERPKGSFSTLEIQRTEQGDSAMYLCSSSSILGPLNYGYTFGSGTRLTVV.

As for this clone: Germline and junction disagree at one end, which may indicate a read error. The chain uses TRBV6-6 and TRBJ2-7; 8 nucleotides align to TRBD2. Germline V gene sequence: CDR1 MNHNY, CDR2 SVGAGI (reference sequence). The CDR3 has 13 amino acids. CDR3 sequence: CASQTSDSYEQYF. CDR3 nucleotide sequence: TGTGCCAGCCAGACTAGCGACTCCTACGAACAGTACTTC.

The chain employs TRBV18 and TRBJ1-4, with D tentatively TRBD1 (5 bases). The germline CDR1 and CDR2 sequences are KGHSH and LQKENI. This CDR3 spans 14 amino acids. V gave up 6 bases and J gave up 8 bases, with 16 bases separating them. CDR3 bases: TGTGCCAGCTCGCACGACAGCGATGAAGAAAAACTGTTTTTT. It is translated as CASSHDSDEEKLFF.

CDR3 sequence reads: CASSFRQGEGYTF. CDR3 nucleotides: TGCGCCAGCAGCTTTCGACAGGGAGAAGGCTACACCTTC. This rearrangement joins TRBV5-1 to TRBJ1-2; 7 nucleotides match TRBD1. Looked up from germline, CDR1 is SGHRS and CDR2 is YFSETQ. This CDR3 has 13 residues. J lost 8 bases, V lost 2 bases, and 6 bases had no gene match.

The chain employs TRBV7-3 and TRBJ1-5; D is possibly TRBD1 (6 bases). CDR1 is SGHTA and CDR2 is FQGTGA in the germline V gene. Trimming pared 5 bases from V and 6 bases from J, leaving 11 bases between. The CDR3 is 13 residues long. The CDR3 protein is CASSPEGGQPQHF. The CDR3 coding sequence is TGTGCCAGCAGCCCAGAAGGGGGTCAGCCCCAGCATTTT.

Written as DNA, the CDR3 is TGCAGCGTTGAAGGGACAGGGTTTAACACCATATATTTT. Amino acid sequence: CSVEGTGFNTIYF. V usage is TRBV29-1 and J usage is TRBJ1-3; 8 bases are a match to TRBD1. CDR3 length: 13 amino acids. V lost 1 base to trimming and J lost 7 bases; unmatched junction nucleotides: 3. CDR1 is SQVTM, CDR2 ANQGSEA, per germline.

In its sample, this clone was seen a few times. V gene TRBV7-8 combines with J gene TRBJ2-5, with 14 bases aligning to TRBD2. Germline V gene sequence: CDR1 SGHVS, CDR2 FQNEAQ. V was clipped by 5 bases and J by 3 bases; unmatched bases: 5. The CDR3 has 16 residues. The DNA of the CDR3 is TGTGCCAGCAGCCCGACTAGCGGGGGGGCAAAAGAGACCCAGTACTTC. Amino acid sequence: CASSPTSGGAKETQYF.

The chain joins TRBV27 to TRBJ1-6; the match to TRBD1 covers 8 bases. The CDR3 contains 15 residues. V was pared by 7 bases and J by 9 bases, with 11 bases of the junction left unmatched. The germline gives CDR1 MNHEY, CDR2 SMNVEV (reference sequence). This CDR3 is CASTTSGQGGSPLHF. The CDR3 bases are TGTGCCAGCACCACCTCCGGACAGGGTGGTTCACCCCTCCACTTT.

The CDR3, as DNA: TGCGCCAGCAGCCAAGAGCACCGCAGGCCCCAAGCTTTCTTT. Amino acid sequence: CASSQEHRRPQAFF. J is TRBJ1-1 and V is TRBV4-1; no clear D gene. Trimming cost V 0 bases and J 9 bases, with 14 bases left between them. Per germline, CDR1 MGHRA and CDR2 YSYEKL. This CDR3 region has 14 residues.

The chain recombines TRBV5-1 with TRBJ2-3; D possibly corresponds to TRBD1 (6 bases). V was cut by 5 bases and J by 2 bases, with 12 bases left in between. There are 14 residues in the CDR3. Germline assignment: CDR1 SGHRS and CDR2 YFSETQ. CDR3 nucleotide sequence: TGCGCCAGCAGTCCAGGGGAAATCACAGATACGCAGTATTTT. Its translation: CASSPGEITDTQYF.

This chain uses TRBV5-1 with TRBJ2-2; D ambiguous. Trimming cost V 4 bases and J 0 bases, with 19 bases left between them. Germline lookup yields CDR1 SGHRS and CDR2 YFSETQ. The CDR3 covers 18 residues. This chain's CDR3 is CASSLQLPPQANTGELFF. CDR3 in DNA: TGCGCCAGCAGCCTACAGCTACCCCCCCAAGCGAACACCGGGGAGCTGTTTTTT.

The V and J genes are TRBV2 and TRBJ1-4; D is ambiguous. CDR3 length: 13 residues. Trimming pared 9 bases from V and 5 bases from J, leaving 13 bases between. The germline gives CDR1 SNHLY, CDR2 FYNNEI. CDR3 DNA: TGTGCCAGTGCCTTGCGGGAGAATGAAAAACTGTTTTTT. As protein: CASALRENEKLFF.

The chain combines TRBV2 with TRBJ2-4, with a tentative D call TRBD1 (6 bases). This CDR3 spans 14 amino acids. Trimming left V 5 bases short and J 7 bases short, with 15 bases between. CDR1 and CDR2 from the germline V gene are SNHLY and FYNNEI. CDR3 sequence reads: CASSFTGTFNIQYF. CDR3 DNA sequence: TGTGCCAGCAGTTTTACCGGGACATTCAACATTCAGTACTTC.

V is TRBV15 and J is TRBJ2-7, with 7 bases fitting TRBD2. There are 14 residues in the CDR3. Trimming removed 0 bases from V and 1 base from J; junction bases left unmatched: 0. Germline V lookup: CDR1 LNHNV, CDR2 YYDKDF (reference sequence). CDR3 sequence (DNA): TGTGCCACCAGCAGAGAGGGGGGGTCCTACGAGCAGTACTTC. Amino acid sequence: CATSREGGSYEQYF.

J is TRBJ2-4 and V is TRBV7-2; TRBD2 might be the D (5 bases). Per germline, CDR1 SGHTA and CDR2 FQGNSA. The CDR3 is 14 amino acids. Trimming removed 0 bases from V and 6 bases from J, with 9 bases in between. CDR3 DNA sequence: TGTGCCAGCAGCTTAGCTAGGCGGGCAAACATTCAGTACTTC. Encoded protein: CASSLARRANIQYF.

The rearrangement links TRBV2 to TRBJ2-3, with 14 bases fitting TRBD2. The junction had 3 bases not matched to a gene; V was cut back by 8 bases and J by 2 bases. The CDR3 sequence is 15 residues long. The germline V gene encodes CDR1 SNHLY and CDR2 FYNNEI. The CDR3 nucleotides read TGTGCCAGCGCGGGACTAGCGGGGGTCACAGATACGCAGTATTTT. Amino acid sequence: CASAGLAGVTDTQYF.